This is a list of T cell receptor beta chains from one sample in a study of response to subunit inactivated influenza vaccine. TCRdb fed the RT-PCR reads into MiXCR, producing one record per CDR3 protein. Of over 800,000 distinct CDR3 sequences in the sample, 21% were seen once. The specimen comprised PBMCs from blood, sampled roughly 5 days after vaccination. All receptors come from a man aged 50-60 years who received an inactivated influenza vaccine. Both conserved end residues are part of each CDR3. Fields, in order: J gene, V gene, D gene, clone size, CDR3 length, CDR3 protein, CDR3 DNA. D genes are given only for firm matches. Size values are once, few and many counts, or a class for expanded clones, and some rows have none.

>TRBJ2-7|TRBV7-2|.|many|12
CASSLNAYEQYF
TGTGCCAGCAGCTTAAACGCCTACGAGCAGTACTTC
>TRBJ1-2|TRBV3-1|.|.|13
CASSQGDLYGYTF
TGTGCCAGCAGCCAAGGGGACCTCTATGGCTACACCTTC
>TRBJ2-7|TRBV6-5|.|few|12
CASSSDFYEQYF
TGTGCCAGCAGCTCCGATTTCTACGAGCAGTACTTC
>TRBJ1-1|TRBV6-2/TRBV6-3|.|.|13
CASGKTGNTEAFF
TGTGCCAGCGGCAAGACAGGGAACACTGAAGCTTTCTTT
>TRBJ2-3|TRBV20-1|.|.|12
CSARQLTDTQYF
TGCAGTGCTAGGCAACTCACAGATACGCAGTATTTT
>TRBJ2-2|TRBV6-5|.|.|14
CASSYYPSTGELFF
TGTGCCAGCAGTTATTATCCCTCCACCGGGGAGCTGTTTTTT
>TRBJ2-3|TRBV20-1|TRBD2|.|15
CSAREASGPRDTQYF
TGCAGTGCTAGAGAGGCTAGCGGACCACGAGATACGCAGTATTTT
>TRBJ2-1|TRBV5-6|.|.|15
CASSFLDRWIGEQFF
TGTGCCAGCAGCTTCCTCGACAGGTGGATCGGTGAGCAGTTCTTC
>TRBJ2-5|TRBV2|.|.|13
CASSEIGQETQYF
TGTGCCAGCAGTGAAATAGGGCAAGAGACCCAGTACTTC
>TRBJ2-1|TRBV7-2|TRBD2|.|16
CASSLVLAGGSGEQFF
TGTGCCAGCAGCTTAGTTTTGGCGGGAGGGTCGGGTGAGCAGTTCTTC
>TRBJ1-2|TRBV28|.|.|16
CASSTNVGPVTGGYTF
TGTGCCAGCAGTACCAACGTGGGGCCTGTCACCGGGGGCTACACCTTC
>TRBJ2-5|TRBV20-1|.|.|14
CSARGLGGQETQYF
TGCAGTGCTAGAGGACTGGGGGGACAAGAGACCCAGTACTTC
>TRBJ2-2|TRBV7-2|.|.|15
CASSLEGTPTGELFF
TGTGCCAGCAGCTTAGAAGGGACACCGACCGGGGAGCTGTTTTTT
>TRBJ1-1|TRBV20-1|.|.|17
CSARGDNFEWVGTEAFF
TGCAGTGCTAGAGGGGATAACTTTGAGTGGGTTGGGACTGAAGCTTTCTTT
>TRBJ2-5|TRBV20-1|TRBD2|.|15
CSAPPGGLGQETQYF
TGCAGTGCTCCCCCCGGTGGACTAGGGCAAGAGACCCAGTACTTC
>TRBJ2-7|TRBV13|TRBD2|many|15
CASSTRLAGSYEQYF
TGTGCCAGCAGCACCCGACTAGCGGGGTCCTACGAGCAGTACTTC
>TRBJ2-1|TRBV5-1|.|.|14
CASSASPSYNEQFF
TGCGCCAGCAGCGCCTCGCCCTCCTACAATGAGCAGTTCTTC
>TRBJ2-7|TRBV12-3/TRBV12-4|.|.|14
CASTSRISSYEQYF
TGTGCCAGCACCTCAAGGATAAGCTCCTACGAGCAGTACTTC
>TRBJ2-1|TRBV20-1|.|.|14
CSASGRGGGYEQFF
TGCAGTGCTAGTGGGCGAGGGGGGGGCTATGAGCAGTTCTTC
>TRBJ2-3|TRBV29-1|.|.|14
CSIARDIITDTQYF
TGCAGCATCGCTAGGGATATAATCACAGATACGCAGTATTTT
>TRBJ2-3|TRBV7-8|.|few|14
CASSGEGARNTQYF
TGTGCCAGCTCGGGGGAGGGGGCGCGTAATACGCAGTATTTT
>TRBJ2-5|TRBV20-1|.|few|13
CSAQALYQETQYF
TGCAGTGCGCAGGCCCTCTACCAAGAGACCCAGTACTTC
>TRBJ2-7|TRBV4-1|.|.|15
CASSQVGATGDEQYF
TGCGCCAGCAGCCAAGTGGGGGCCACCGGCGACGAGCAGTACTTC
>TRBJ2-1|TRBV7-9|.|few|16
CASSLRALGAYNEQFF
TGTGCCAGCAGCTTACGGGCGTTGGGGGCGTACAATGAGCAGTTCTTC
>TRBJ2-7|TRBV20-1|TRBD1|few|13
CSASDRGVYEQYF
TGCAGTGCTAGTGACAGGGGAGTATACGAGCAGTACTTC
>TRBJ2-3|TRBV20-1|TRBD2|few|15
CSAQMGLAGGDTQYF
TGCAGTGCTCAAATGGGACTAGCGGGAGGAGATACGCAGTATTTT
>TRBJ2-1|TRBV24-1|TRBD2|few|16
CATSDPSGRGYNEQFF
TGTGCCACCAGTGATCCTAGCGGGAGGGGCTACAATGAGCAGTTCTTC
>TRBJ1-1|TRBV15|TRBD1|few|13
CATSKAEQGQAFF
TGTGCCACCAGCAAGGCCGAACAGGGGCAGGCTTTCTTT
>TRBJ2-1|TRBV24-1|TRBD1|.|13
CATRTGESNEQFF
TGTGCCACCAGGACAGGGGAATCCAATGAGCAGTTCTTC
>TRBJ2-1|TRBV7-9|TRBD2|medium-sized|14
CASRDSGTSNEQFF
TGTGCCAGCAGAGACTCCGGGACTAGCAATGAGCAGTTCTTC
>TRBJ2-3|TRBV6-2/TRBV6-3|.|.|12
CASNSNTDTQYF
TGTGCCAGTAACAGTAACACAGATACGCAGTATTTT
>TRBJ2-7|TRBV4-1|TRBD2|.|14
CASSQVGTNYEQYF
TGCGCCAGCAGCCAAGTCGGGACTAATTACGAGCAGTACTTC
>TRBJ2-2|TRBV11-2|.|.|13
CASSSLLTGELFF
TGCGCCAGCAGCTCCCTACTTACCGGGGAGCTGTTTTTT
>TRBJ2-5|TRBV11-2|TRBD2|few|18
CASSLELAGETPWETQYF
TGTGCCAGCAGCTTAGAACTAGCGGGGGAAACCCCTTGGGAGACCCAGTACTTC
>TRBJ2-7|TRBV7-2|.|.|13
CASSLLQGREQYF
TGTGCCAGCAGCCTCTTGCAGGGCCGCGAGCAGTACTTC
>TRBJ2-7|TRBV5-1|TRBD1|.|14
CASSLMTGGGEQYF
TGCGCCAGCAGCTTGATGACAGGGGGCGGTGAGCAGTACTTC
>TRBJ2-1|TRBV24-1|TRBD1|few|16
CATSDRRTTGENEQFF
TGTGCCACCAGTGACCGCCGGACGACAGGGGAGAATGAGCAGTTCTTC
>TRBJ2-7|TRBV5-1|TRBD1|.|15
CASSLEGTGYYEQYF
TGCGCCAGCAGCTTGGAAGGGACAGGGTACTACGAGCAGTACTTC
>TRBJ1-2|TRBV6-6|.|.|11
CATSRDSRLTF
TGTGCCACCTCCAGGGACTCCCGGCTCACCTTC
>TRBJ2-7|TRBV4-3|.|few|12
CASSQDRGRQYF
TGCGCCAGCAGCCAAGACCGGGGGAGGCAGTACTTC
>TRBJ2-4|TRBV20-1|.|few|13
CSARDPMADIQYF
TGCAGTGCTAGAGATCCAATGGCGGACATTCAGTACTTC
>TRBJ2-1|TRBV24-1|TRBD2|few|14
CATMSGGASNEQFF
TGTGCCACCATGAGCGGGGGGGCATCCAATGAGCAGTTCTTC
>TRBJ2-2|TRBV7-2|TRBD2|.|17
CASSSGLAGGLYGELFF
TGTGCCAGCAGCTCAGGACTAGCGGGAGGGCTTTACGGGGAGCTGTTTTTT